One sample yielded the 14 T cell receptor beta chains listed below, sequenced in a study of human T cells and chemical hapten exposure. TCRdb ran MiXCR on the RACE reads and lists one entry per CDR3 protein. The data show some 38,000 distinct CDR3 sequences, 9.5% seen once. Time point given: patch test 3, about 24 weeks after DPC sensitization. Documented treatment: therapeutic diphenylcyclopropenone sensitization with weekly scalp DPC. The template was total RNA from unfractionated whole blood. The starting material was whole blood, obtained in connection with sensitization to the hapten diphenylcyclopropenone (DPC). Every receptor here comes from a man between 50 and 59 years old with alopecia areata. Some clones in this sample may be carry-over from other donors' samples.

This clonotype has ten or more counts. The chain links TRBV6-2 or TRBV6-3 to TRBJ1-2, with D possibly matching TRBD1 (5 bases). CDR3 size: 13 residues. CDR1 and CDR2 from the germline V gene are MNHEY and SVGEGT. The V end was cut by 0 bases, the J end by 7 bases, with 9 bases between. The DNA for the CDR3 is TGTGCCAGCAGTTACTCCTCGGGGGGTGGCTACACCTTC. It translates to CASSYSSGGGYTF.

This clonotype has only a few counts. The V call is TRBV12-3 or TRBV12-4, the J call TRBJ2-5; D is unclear. The V end lost 3 bases, the J end lost 6 bases, and 5 bases lay between the germline ends. The CDR3 has 11 residues. CDR3 sequence: CASSFSQTQYF. DNA for the CDR3: TGTGCCAGCAGTTTTTCTCAGACCCAGTACTTC.

This clonotype was counted at least ten times. The chain links TRBV14 to TRBJ2-1; D may be TRBD2 (5 bases). V was pared by 4 bases and J by 4 bases, with 11 bases between. The CDR3 totals 14 residues. Germline-derived CDR1 and CDR2 are SGHDN and FVKESK. The CDR3 reads CASSLPGIYNEQFF. In nucleotides, the CDR3 is TGTGCCAGCAGCCTACCGGGGATTTACAATGAGCAGTTCTTC.

This clonotype was picked up many times. The V call is TRBV4-3, the J call TRBJ1-2; D is possibly TRBD1 (6 bases). Deletions cut 0 bases from V and 1 base from J, with 12 bases between. This CDR3 has 16 residues. CDR1 is LGHNA and CDR2 is YSLEER in the germline V gene. This CDR3 is CASSQDSQGGNYGYTF. The CDR3 nucleotides read TGCGCCAGCAGCCAAGATTCACAGGGTGGTAACTATGGCTACACCTTC.

This clonotype was detected many times. This chain links TRBV10-3 with TRBJ1-4; D not resolved. Trimming cost V 3 bases and J 0 bases, with 8 bases left between them. CDR3 length: 15 residues. Per the germline V gene, CDR1 is ENHRY and CDR2 is SYGVKD. CDR3: CAISDRRTTNEKLFF. CDR3 DNA: TGTGCCATCAGTGATCGGCGCACAACTAATGAAAAACTGTTTTTT.

V and J are TRBV7-2 and TRBJ2-1; 7 bases are shared with TRBD1. Germline-derived CDR1 and CDR2 are SGHTA and FQGNSA. There are 13 residues in the CDR3. The junction had 3 bases not matched to a gene; V was cut back by 5 bases and J by 5 bases. The CDR3 coding sequence is TGTGCCAGCAGCCTGGGACAGAACAATGAGCAGTTCTTC. Its translation is CASSLGQNNEQFF.

In this sample, this clonotype turned up many times. V usage is TRBV5-5 and J usage is TRBJ2-5; 7 nucleotides line up with TRBD1. Germline V gene lookup returns CDR1 SGHKS and CDR2 YYEKEE (reference sequence). The CDR3 is 14 residues long. V gave up 4 bases and J gave up 1 base; unmatched junction bases: 4. DNA of the CDR3: TGTGCCAGCAGCATGTGGGACAGCCAAGAGACCCAGTACTTC. Amino acid sequence: CASSMWDSQETQYF.

The rearrangement links TRBV4-3 to TRBJ2-1, with no clear D. Germline loops: CDR1 LGHNA, CDR2 YSLEER. The CDR3 spans 13 residues. Between the trimmed V and J ends, which lost 1 base and 10 bases, there was a span of 11 bases. The chain's CDR3 is CASSQVVWHEQFF. CDR3 coding DNA: TGCGCCAGCAGCCAAGTGGTATGGCACGAGCAGTTCTTC.

The rearrangement links TRBV18 to TRBJ1-2; 9 bases are shared with TRBD1. The J segment lost 8 bases and the V segment lost 3 bases, leaving 7 bases of the junction unmatched. Per germline, CDR1 KGHSH and CDR2 LQKENI. CDR3 length: 14 amino acids. CDR3 DNA: TGTGCCAGCTCACCGGGACAGGGCCTTCGAGGCTACACCTTC. Its translation: CASSPGQGLRGYTF.

This clonotype has ten or more counts. This chain uses TRBV5-5 with TRBJ2-7; no definite D call. The CDR3 is 13 amino acids. V lost 4 bases, J lost 6 bases, and 14 bases lay in between. CDR1 and CDR2 from the germline V gene are SGHKS and YYEKEE (reference sequence). CDR3 DNA: TGTGCCAGCAGCCCTATTGGACGGCTCGAGCAGTACTTC. Its protein product is CASSPIGRLEQYF.

There are a few counts of this clonotype. The chain joins TRBV28 to TRBJ1-2, with TRBD1 matching over 7 bases. The J segment lost 7 bases and the V segment lost 3 bases, leaving 2 bases of the junction unmatched. The CDR3 has 12 residues. Germline-derived CDR1 and CDR2 are MDHEN and SYDVKM. The CDR3 region has the DNA TGTGCCAGCAGTTTCGGACAGGTTGGCTACACCTTC. It translates to CASSFGQVGYTF.

This clonotype was seen a handful of times. This sequence joins TRBV4-1 and TRBJ2-6; D ambiguous. The germline V and J ends were trimmed by 0 bases and 2 bases, with 14 bases remaining between them. This CDR3 region has 18 residues. Germline assignment: CDR1 MGHRA and CDR2 YSYEKL. CDR3 DNA: TGCGCCAGCAGCCAAGACCGGGCCCGCGGCACTGGGGCCAACGTCCTGACTTTC. Translation: CASSQDRARGTGANVLTF.

This clonotype was picked up many times. This chain links TRBV24-1 with TRBJ2-1; TRBD2 matches 9 bases. The germline CDR1 and CDR2 sequences are KGHDR and SFDVKD. V trimming: 7 bases; J trimming: 10 bases; junction bases outside the gene matches: 4. There are 12 residues in the CDR3. As DNA, the CDR3 is TGTGCCACCAGCCCTAGCGGGATGGAGCAGTTCTTC. Residues: CATSPSGMEQFF.

Many counts were recorded for this clonotype. V and J are TRBV28 and TRBJ1-1; 7 nucleotides align to TRBD1. CDR1 MDHEN and CDR2 SYDVKM come from the germline V gene. J gave up 4 bases and V 6 bases, and 8 bases lay outside the gene matches. This CDR3 contains 14 residues. Written as DNA, the CDR3 is TGTGCCAGCAGATCGACAGGGTTGGTCACTGAAGCTTTCTTT. Translation gives CASRSTGLVTEAFF.